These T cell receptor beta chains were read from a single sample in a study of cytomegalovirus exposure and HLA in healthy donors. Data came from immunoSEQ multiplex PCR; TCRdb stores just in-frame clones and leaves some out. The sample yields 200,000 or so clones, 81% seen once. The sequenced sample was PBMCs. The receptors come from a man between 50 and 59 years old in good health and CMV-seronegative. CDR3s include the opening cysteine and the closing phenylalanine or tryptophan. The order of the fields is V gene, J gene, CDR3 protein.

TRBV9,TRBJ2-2,CASSVGLAGSGELFF
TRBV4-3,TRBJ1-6,CASSLDRVNSPLHF
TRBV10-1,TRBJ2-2,CASSEMGLAGNTGELFF
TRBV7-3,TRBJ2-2,CASSLPAGGTGELFF
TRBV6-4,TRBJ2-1,CASGSSLSYNEQFF
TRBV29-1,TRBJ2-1,CSVEGTSGGDNEQFF
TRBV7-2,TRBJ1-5,CASSLEVRGNQPQHF
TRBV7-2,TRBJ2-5,CASSQTSGGFQETQYF
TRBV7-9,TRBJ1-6,CASQVDSQNSPLHF
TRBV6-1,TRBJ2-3,CASSDLAGGGADTQYF
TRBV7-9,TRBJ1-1,CASSLNRDSGAFF
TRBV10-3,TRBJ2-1,CAIRDQQGRRNEQFF
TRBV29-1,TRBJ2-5,CSVLAVVETQYF
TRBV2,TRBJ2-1,CASRGGTSSSYNEQFF
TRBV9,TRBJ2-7,CASSVGEGAGGYEQYF
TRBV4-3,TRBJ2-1,CASSQETSGGASYNEQFF
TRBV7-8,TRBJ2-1,CASSLTSGGSYNEQFF
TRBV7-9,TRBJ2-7,CASSGLTYEQYF
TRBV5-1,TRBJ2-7,CASSPSAGQRSYEQYF
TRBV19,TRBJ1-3,CAKHAPPTIYF
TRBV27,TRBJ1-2,CASSSYRGGPGYTF
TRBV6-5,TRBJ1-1,CASSYRGTVGTEAFF
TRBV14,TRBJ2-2,CASRVRGTGELFF
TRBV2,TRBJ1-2,CASSERRRSGYTF
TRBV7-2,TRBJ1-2,CASSLGNRIGDYGYTF
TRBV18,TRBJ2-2,CASSLQPLGTGELFF
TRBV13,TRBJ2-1,CASSLRDRGRLGNNEQFF
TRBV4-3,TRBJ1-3,CASSDRDSSGNTIYF
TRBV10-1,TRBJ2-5,CASSPGTGQETQYF
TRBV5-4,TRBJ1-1,CASSLSRSMNTEAFF
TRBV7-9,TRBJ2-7,CASSSTGSSYEQYF
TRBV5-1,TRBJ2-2,CASSLAGSNTGELFF
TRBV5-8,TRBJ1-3,CASSYPGPGLRNTIYF
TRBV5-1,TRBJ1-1,CASSLAPERANTEAFF
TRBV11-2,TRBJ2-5,CASSFRQGIWTQYF
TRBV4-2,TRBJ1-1,CATGGTTEAFF
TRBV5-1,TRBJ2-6,CASSLTGQGVLSSGANVLTF
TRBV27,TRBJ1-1,CASSMDRRTEAFF
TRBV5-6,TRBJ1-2,CASSWDDRGLVHTF
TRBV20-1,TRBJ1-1,CSARRGEAFF
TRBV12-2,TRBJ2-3,CASKHTQYF
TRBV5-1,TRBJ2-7,CASSSSFEQYF
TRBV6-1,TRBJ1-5,CASSDDSSTGWPQHF
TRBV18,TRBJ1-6,CASSPDLYDNSPLHF
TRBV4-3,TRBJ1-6,CASSQGQGHSPLHF
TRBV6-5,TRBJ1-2,CASSWGQTNYGYTF
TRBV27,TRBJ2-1,CASSPLSGEGQLKFF
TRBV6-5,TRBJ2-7,CASRLDRVSSGEQYF
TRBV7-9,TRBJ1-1,CASSSSDRGPDTEAFF
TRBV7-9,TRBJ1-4,CASSLSPYRDRGEKLFF
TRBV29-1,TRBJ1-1,CSVEGPGDTEAFF
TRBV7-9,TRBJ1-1,CSSSDRYTEAFF
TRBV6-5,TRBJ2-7,CASSSKTGAREQYF
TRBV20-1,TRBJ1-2,CSATPAGGYTF